Each of the 7 T cell receptor beta chains below was sequenced from the same sample in a study of vaccination and CD4 T cells after COVID-19. At the Johns Hopkins FTIC core, DNA taken from cultured CD4+ T cells was sequenced by way of the Oncomine TCR Beta short-read assay. TCRdb reanalysed the PCR reads using MiXCR and keeps one entry per CDR3 protein. The table has over 8,000 distinct CDR3 sequences, 20% to 25% seen once. Their specific antigens are unknown. Treatment here: roughly 10-day PBMC culture with coronavirus spike peptide pools or control peptides (ViraFEST assay). Material for sequencing was cultured CD4+ T cells from blood. The receptors were gathered from a human donor with COVID-19.

This clonotype was observed a few times. V usage is TRBV12-3 or TRBV12-4 and J usage is TRBJ2-3; TRBD2 matches at 8 bases. The CDR3 is 15 amino acids. J gave up 5 bases and V 2 bases, and 6 bases lay outside the gene matches. CDR3 bases: TGTGCCAGCAGTTTATACCGGGGGGGGGAAGATACGCAGTATTTT. It specifies CASSLYRGGEDTQYF.

The chain uses TRBV5-1 and TRBJ2-5; perhaps TRBD1 as D (5 bases). Germline V CDR1 and CDR2: SGHRS, YFSETQ. The CDR3 consists of 15 residues. V lost 6 bases to trimming and J lost 0 bases, with 15 bases between them. The DNA of the CDR3 is TGCGCCAGCATCGTCCGCCCGGACAACCAAGAGACCCAGTACTTC. Translation gives CASIVRPDNQETQYF.

The V gene is TRBV6-1, the J gene TRBJ1-1, with 9 bases lining up with TRBD1. The CDR3 is 15 amino acids. V was clipped by 9 bases and J by 4 bases; unmatched bases: 12. Germline lookup yields CDR1 MNHNS and CDR2 SASEGT. CDR3 bases: TGTGCCAGTACCGGGACAGGGATGGTGGCCACTGAAGCTTTCTTT. Its translation: CASTGTGMVATEAFF.

Details on this clonotype: Its ends do not fully match the called genes, so a read error is possible. Written as DNA, the CDR3 is TGTGCCAGGAGCTTAAGGGCGGGGGCCACCGGGGAGCTGTTTTTT. Its translation: CARSLRAGATGELFF. The chain combines TRBV7-2 with TRBJ2-2, with a weak D call TRBD2 (7 bases). CDR3 size: 15 residues. CDR1 is SGHTA and CDR2 is FQGNSA in the germline V gene.

Only a few counts were recorded for this clonotype. The chain carries TRBV7-8 and TRBJ2-5; D gene uncertain. CDR1 SGHVS and CDR2 FQNEAQ come from the germline V gene. The CDR3 covers 12 residues. The germline V and J ends were trimmed by 10 bases and 4 bases, with 13 bases remaining between them. The CDR3 DNA follows: TGTGCCACTCGGGCCCTGGGAGAGACCCAGTACTTC. Translation: CATRALGETQYF.

This clonotype was counted between two and nine times. This chain links TRBV6-1 with TRBJ1-1, with 9 positions matching TRBD1. The germline V gene encodes CDR1 MNHNS and CDR2 SASEGT. With 6 bases clipped from V and 5 bases from J, the junction kept 10 bases outside the gene matches. The CDR3 runs to 15 residues. CDR3 loop: CASRTTGGAGTEAFF. The CDR3 coding sequence is TGTGCCAGCAGGACAACAGGGGGCGCGGGGACTGAAGCTTTCTTT.

In its sample, this clonotype is medium-sized. The chain carries TRBV15 and TRBJ1-5; TRBD1 aligns across 11 bases. This CDR3 has 17 residues. From germline, CDR1 is LNHNV and CDR2 YYDKDF (reference sequence). After removal of 6 bases from V and 2 bases from J, the junction contained 9 bases not matched to a gene. The CDR3 reads CATSRDRGSEGNQPQHF. In DNA form, the CDR3 reads TGTGCCACCAGTAGGGACAGGGGGTCCGAGGGCAATCAGCCCCAGCATTTT. Full variable domain (missing parts from reference TRBV15 and TRBJ1-5): DAMVIQNPRYQVTQFGKPVTLSCSQTLNHNVMYWYQQKSSQAPKLLFHYYDKDFNNEADTPDNFQSRRPNTSFCFLDIRSPGLGDTAMYLCATSRDRGSEGNQPQHFGDGTRLSIL.